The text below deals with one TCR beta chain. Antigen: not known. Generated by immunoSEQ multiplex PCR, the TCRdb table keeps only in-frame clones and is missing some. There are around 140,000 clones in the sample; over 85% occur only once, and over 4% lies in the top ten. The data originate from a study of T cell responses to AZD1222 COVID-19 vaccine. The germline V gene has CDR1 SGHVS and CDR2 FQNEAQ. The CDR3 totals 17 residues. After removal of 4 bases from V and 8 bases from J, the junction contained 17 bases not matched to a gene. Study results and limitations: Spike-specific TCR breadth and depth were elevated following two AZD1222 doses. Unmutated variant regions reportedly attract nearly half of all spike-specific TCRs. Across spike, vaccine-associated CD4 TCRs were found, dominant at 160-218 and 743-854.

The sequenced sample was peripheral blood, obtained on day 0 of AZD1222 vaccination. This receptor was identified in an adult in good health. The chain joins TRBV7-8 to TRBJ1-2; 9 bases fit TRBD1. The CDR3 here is CASSSDRGESGGRGYTF. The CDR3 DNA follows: TGTGCCAGCAGCTCCGACAGGGGGGAATCTGGCGGGAGAGGCTACACCTTC.